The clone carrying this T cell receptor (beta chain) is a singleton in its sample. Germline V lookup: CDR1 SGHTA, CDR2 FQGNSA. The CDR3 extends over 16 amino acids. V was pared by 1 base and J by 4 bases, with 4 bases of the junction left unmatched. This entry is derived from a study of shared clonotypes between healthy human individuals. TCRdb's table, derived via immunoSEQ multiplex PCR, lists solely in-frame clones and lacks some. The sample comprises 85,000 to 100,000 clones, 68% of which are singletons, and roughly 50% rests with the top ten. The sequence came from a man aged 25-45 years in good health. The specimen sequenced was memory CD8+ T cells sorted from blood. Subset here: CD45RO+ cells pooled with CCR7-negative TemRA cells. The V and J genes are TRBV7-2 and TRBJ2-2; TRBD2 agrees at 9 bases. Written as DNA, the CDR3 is TGTGCCAGCAGCTTAGGGCTAGCGGGACTCACCGGGGAGCTGTTTTTT. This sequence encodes CASSLGLAGLTGELFF.